These 26 T cell receptor beta chains were all obtained from the same sample, sequenced in a study of T-cell memory formation after mild COVID-19. TCRdb fed the 5' RACE reads into MiXCR, producing one record per CDR3 protein. The table lists 530,000 or so distinct CDR3 sequences, 15% to 20% of them singletons. Sequenced: PBMCs or a T cell subset sorted from them (not recorded which). The receptors were gathered from an adult woman who had mild COVID-19 (a few samples of this study predate the infection). Cell type and time point are not known.

The V and J genes are TRBV7-9 and TRBJ1-1; 7 nucleotides line up with TRBD1. Germline-derived CDR1 and CDR2 are SEHNR and FQNEAQ (reference sequence). V was pared by 5 bases and J by 6 bases, with 9 bases of the junction left unmatched. The CDR3 consists of 14 residues. The CDR3: CASSPLRQGAEAFF. The CDR3 DNA is TGTGCCAGCAGCCCCCTCCGGCAGGGGGCTGAAGCTTTCTTT.

The V and J genes are TRBV20-1 and TRBJ2-1; possible D gene TRBD1, 6 bases. Per the germline V gene, CDR1 is DFQATT and CDR2 is SNEGSKA (reference sequence). CDR3 length: 13 residues. The V and J ends lost 5 bases and 7 bases respectively, with 15 bases between them. The CDR3 DNA sequence: TGCAGTGCTCGGGGCAGGGGAAGGAATGAGCAGTTCTTC. This translates into CSARGRGRNEQFF.

This clonotype was picked up a small number of times. The J gene is TRBJ2-2, the V gene TRBV6-5; 7 positions agree with TRBD1. The CDR3 spans 14 residues. Per germline, CDR1 MNHEY and CDR2 SVGAGI. V shed 6 bases, J shed 6 bases, and the junction held 7 bases outside the gene matches. This CDR3 is CASSHRGRPGELFF. CDR3 bases: TGTGCCAGCAGCCACAGGGGACGCCCCGGGGAGCTGTTTTTT.

Ten or more counts support this clonotype. The CDR3 is CATDSGIAKNIQYF. CDR3 nucleotide sequence: TGTGCCACGGACTCTGGGATAGCCAAAAACATTCAGTACTTC. The chain uses TRBV15 and TRBJ2-4; D is possibly TRBD2 (5 bases). The CDR3 consists of 14 residues. The V and J ends lost 9 bases and 0 bases respectively, with 12 bases between them. CDR1 LNHNV and CDR2 YYDKDF come from the germline V gene (reference sequence).

The genes are TRBV10-3 and TRBJ2-3, with TRBD2 identical over 8 bases. The V gene's germline CDR1 is ENHRY and CDR2 SYGVKD. V lost 11 bases to trimming and J lost 2 bases; unmatched junction nucleotides: 9. The CDR3 length is 14 residues. The CDR3 protein is CASQTSGFTDTQYF. The CDR3, as DNA: TGTGCCTCCCAAACTAGCGGATTCACAGATACGCAGTATTTT.

This clonotype has more than one count but fewer than ten. The chain has TRBV7-9 and TRBJ1-2; 7 bases are a match to TRBD1. Per the germline V gene, CDR1 is SEHNR and CDR2 is FQNEAQ (reference sequence). The CDR3 is 12 amino acids. After removal of 4 bases from V and 6 bases from J, the junction contained 2 bases not matched to a gene. The CDR3 loop reads CASSSGTDGYTF. In nucleotides, the CDR3 is TGTGCCAGCAGCTCCGGGACAGATGGCTACACCTTC.

The chain couples TRBV7-6 to TRBJ1-6; D gene unclear. Per the germline V gene, CDR1 is SGHVS and CDR2 is FNYEAQ. The CDR3 spans 16 residues. V shed 1 base and J shed 2 bases, with 9 bases lying between them. Written as DNA, the CDR3 is TGTGCCAGCAGCTTAGTTGGGGTAACCTATAATTCACCCCTCCACTTT. This sequence encodes CASSLVGVTYNSPLHF.

Only a few counts were recorded for this clonotype. The V call is TRBV28, the J call TRBJ2-4, with D possibly matching TRBD1 (6 bases). The length of the CDR3 is 16 residues. V dropped 2 bases and J dropped 4 bases, with 15 bases sitting between them. CDR1 is MDHEN and CDR2 is SYDVKM in the germline V gene. CDR3 sequence (DNA): TGTGCCAGCAGTTTAGTCCCAGGGGCTCATAAAAACATTCAGTACTTC. Amino acids: CASSLVPGAHKNIQYF.

The chain combines TRBV2 with TRBJ2-6; D is undetermined. This CDR3 is built from 15 residues. V shed 2 bases and J shed 4 bases, with 9 bases lying between them. CDR1 SNHLY and CDR2 FYNNEI come from the germline V gene. CDR3 DNA sequence: TGTGCCAGCAGTGAACCCGTTCTCGGGGCCAACGTCCTGACTTTC. Its translation: CASSEPVLGANVLTF.

This clonotype has only a few counts. This chain uses TRBV4-1 with TRBJ2-1; D remains ambiguous. This CDR3 contains 16 residues. Per the germline V gene, CDR1 is MGHRA and CDR2 is YSYEKL. V gave up 4 bases and J gave up 1 base, with 14 bases separating them. DNA for the CDR3: TGCGCCAGCAGCCGGCTGATGGACCGGTCCTACAATGAGCAGTTCTTC. This encodes CASSRLMDRSYNEQFF.

The rearrangement uses TRBV19 and TRBJ2-5, with no clear D. From germline, CDR1 is LNHDA and CDR2 SQIVND (reference sequence). V was shortened by 3 bases and J by 5 bases, with 13 bases between the two germline ends. This CDR3 is 14 amino acids long. CDR3 loop: CASSIGSKRETQYF. The CDR3 nucleotides are TGTGCCAGTAGTATCGGCTCAAAGAGGGAGACCCAGTACTTC.

This clonotype was seen more than once but under ten times. The genes are TRBV20-1 and TRBJ1-2; D is uncertain. This CDR3 is 15 amino acids long. The germline gives CDR1 DFQATT, CDR2 SNEGSKA (reference sequence). V was clipped by 0 bases and J by 0 bases, with 11 bases between them. The CDR3 here is CSARDFRTANYGYTF. The CDR3, as DNA: TGCAGTGCTAGAGATTTTCGAACAGCTAACTATGGCTACACCTTC.

The chain carries TRBV9 and TRBJ2-2, with D unclear. Trimming stripped 0 bases from V and 5 bases from J, with 5 bases between. This CDR3 comprises 13 residues. Germline V gene sequence: CDR1 SGDLS, CDR2 YYNGEE. This chain's CDR3 is CASSVGWTGELFF. CDR3 sequence (DNA): TGTGCCAGCAGCGTAGGGTGGACCGGGGAGCTGTTTTTT.

This chain links TRBV7-9 with TRBJ1-1; D unclear. V was trimmed by 5 bases and J by 8 bases, leaving 21 bases between them. The CDR3 runs to 15 residues. Germline V gene lookup returns CDR1 SEHNR and CDR2 FQNEAQ (reference sequence). The CDR3 coding sequence is TGTGCCAGCAGCATGGACGCCCATAGGCCGCGGGAAGCTTTCTTT. This gives the protein CASSMDAHRPREAFF.

The chain combines TRBV4-3 with TRBJ2-6; D gene unclear. Trimming took off 0 bases at V and 0 bases at J, with 12 bases between the two ends. This CDR3 has 18 amino acids. CDR1 is LGHNA and CDR2 is YSLEER in the germline V gene. CDR3 residues: CASSQEGSLGSGANVLTF. The CDR3 nucleotides are TGCGCCAGCAGCCAAGAGGGATCTTTGGGCTCTGGGGCCAACGTCCTGACTTTC.

This clonotype was found a few times. The DNA for the CDR3 is TGTGCCAGCAGCTTAGCAGGGATTCGGACAGATACGCAGTATTTT. Its protein is CASSLAGIRTDTQYF. V gene TRBV7-6 combines with J gene TRBJ2-3, with unresolved D. Between the trimmed V and J ends, which lost 0 bases and 3 bases, there was a span of 10 bases. Germline lookup yields CDR1 SGHVS and CDR2 FNYEAQ. The CDR3 runs 15 residues.

The rearrangement uses TRBV7-2 and TRBJ2-5, with D perhaps matching TRBD1 (5 bases). The V end was cut by 1 base, the J end by 7 bases, with 22 bases between. This CDR3 is built from 17 residues. The germline gives CDR1 SGHTA, CDR2 FQGNSA. CDR3 nucleotides: TGTGCCAGCAGCTTAGGAGTGGACACCCTAGGAACCCCGACCCAGTACTTC. This sequence encodes CASSLGVDTLGTPTQYF.

The V call is TRBV5-5, the J call TRBJ1-1; D uncertain. Germline values: CDR1 SGHKS, CDR2 YYEKEE (reference sequence). The V end was cut by 4 bases, the J end by 3 bases, with 10 bases between. The CDR3 totals 13 residues. In DNA, the CDR3 is TGTGCCAGCAGCCGTACCCCGGACACTGAAGCTTTCTTT. Translation gives CASSRTPDTEAFF.

The chain combines TRBV4-3 with TRBJ2-1, with TRBD2 matching 12 bases. J lost 1 base, V lost 2 bases, and 3 bases had no gene match. This CDR3 is 17 amino acids long. From germline, CDR1 is LGHNA and CDR2 YSLEER. CDR3 protein: CASSQLGLAGSYNEQFF. As DNA, the CDR3 is TGCGCCAGCAGCCAATTGGGACTAGCGGGTTCCTACAATGAGCAGTTCTTC.

This rearrangement joins TRBV6-1 to TRBJ2-7; TRBD2 aligns across 10 bases. The CDR3 runs 15 residues. V shed 2 bases, J shed 2 bases, and the junction held 3 bases outside the gene matches. The germline V gene encodes CDR1 MNHNS and CDR2 SASEGT. DNA for the CDR3: TGTGCCAGCAGTGAACAGCGGGGGGGCCCCTACGAGCAGTACTTC. This encodes CASSEQRGGPYEQYF.

The sample holds a few counts of this clonotype. The chain is built from TRBV5-5 and TRBJ1-1; 10 bases are shared with TRBD1. J was trimmed by 3 bases and V by 1 base; bases with no gene match: 9. The CDR3 contains 17 residues. In germline, CDR1 is SGHKS, CDR2 YYEKEE (reference sequence). The CDR3 spells CASSLRGQGQVDTEAFF. The CDR3 coding sequence is TGTGCCAGCAGCTTGAGGGGACAGGGGCAAGTTGACACTGAAGCTTTCTTT.

This clonotype was seen only a few times. The genes are TRBV2 and TRBJ1-1; D is ambiguous. Trimming removed 6 bases at V and 4 bases at J, with 3 bases between. This CDR3 has 10 amino acids. Germline V gene lookup returns CDR1 SNHLY and CDR2 FYNNEI. CDR3 protein: CASRGTEAFF. The CDR3 coding sequence is TGTGCCAGCAGGGGCACTGAAGCTTTCTTT.

The chain employs TRBV12-3 or TRBV12-4 and TRBJ2-3; weak D call: TRBD2 (5 bases). The CDR3 has 14 residues. Trimming took off 2 bases at V and 6 bases at J, with 12 bases between the two ends. CDR3 in amino acids: CASSLLPRGDTQYF. In nucleotides, the CDR3 is TGTGCCAGCAGTTTATTGCCCCGAGGGGATACGCAGTATTTT.

This clonotype was detected a few times. The chain combines TRBV19 with TRBJ1-5; 8 nucleotides match TRBD1. This CDR3 is 15 amino acids long. Trimming at V came to 6 bases and at J to 6 bases, leaving 10 bases not matched to a gene. Germline V lookup: CDR1 LNHDA, CDR2 SQIVND (reference sequence). CDR3 in amino acids: CASRGSTGVAQPQHF. CDR3 bases: TGTGCCAGTAGGGGTTCGACAGGGGTAGCTCAGCCCCAGCATTTT.

This clonotype was found a few times. The V and J genes are TRBV7-6 and TRBJ1-5; 7 nucleotides line up with TRBD1. V was clipped by 5 bases and J by 0 bases; unmatched bases: 22. The CDR3 contains 21 residues. CDR1 SGHVS and CDR2 FNYEAQ come from the germline V gene. CDR3: CASSPIDRAYIGVYSNQPQHF. CDR3 DNA sequence: TGTGCCAGCAGCCCTATTGACAGGGCCTACATAGGGGTCTATAGCAATCAGCCCCAGCATTTT.

This clonotype was seen ten or more times. The chain is built from TRBV12-3 or TRBV12-4 and TRBJ1-1, with D maybe TRBD1 (6 bases). CDR3 size: 14 residues. With 4 bases removed from V and 6 bases from J, the gap between germline ends came to 15 bases. CDR3 coding DNA: TGTGCCAGCAGTTCCTGGGTCGGGGGGCCTGAAGCTTTCTTT. This codes for CASSSWVGGPEAFF.